This T cell receptor beta chain derives from a study of T cell repertoires in cytomegalovirus infection. Each CDR3 protein is one row after TCRdb ran MiXCR on the reads. The repertoire holds some 220,000 distinct CDR3 sequences, with approximately 38% as singletons. CDR3 length: 16 residues. V dropped 5 bases and J dropped 2; count of bases not matched to a gene: 4. The germline V gene encodes CDR1 SGHTA and CDR2 FQGTGA. Only a few counts were recorded for this clonotype. Its antigen remains unknown. This clonotype was obtained from a human donor in good health (CMV status not recorded). Some clones in this sample may be carry-over from other donors' samples. The rearrangement uses TRBV7-3 and TRBJ2-5, with 14 bases lining up with TRBD2. Sequencing was performed on CD8+ T cells from cultured PBMCs, taken from culture after CMV antigen stimulation. CDR3 nucleotide sequence: TGTGCCAGCAGCCCCGGACTAGCGGGAGGACAAGAGACCCAGTACTTC. Its protein is CASSPGLAGGQETQYF.